This TCR beta chain was identified during a study of response to subunit inactivated influenza vaccine. From the RT-PCR reads, TCRdb called clonotypes with MiXCR, one entry per CDR3 protein. The sample lists just under 550,000 distinct CDR3 sequences, approximately 20% seen once, with around 2.8% in the top ten. Germline V gene lookup returns CDR1 MNHNS and CDR2 SASEGT. The CDR3 sequence is 16 residues long. Between the trimmed V and J ends, which lost 6 bases and 2 bases, there was a span of 20 bases. The same data also went into a second study, on T cells expressing NK-cell markers. That paper adds: Researchers built TCR beta cDNA using 5'RACE template switching with UMIs. Source material for TCR beta repertoires consisted of sorted CD3+CD56+NKG2C+, CD3+CD56+NKG2C- and CD3+CD56-NKG2C+ T cells. In a few donors, these clonotypes also led the CD3+CD56-NKG2C+ fraction.

The TCR comes from a man aged 50 to 60 who received an inactivated influenza vaccine. Sequenced here: CD4+ T cells sorted from PBMCs, sampled about 12 days after vaccination. This rearrangement joins TRBV6-1 to TRBJ2-7, with D tentatively TRBD1 or TRBD2 (5 bases each). This CDR3 reads CASRETGTDLTYEQYF. The CDR3 region has the DNA TGTGCCAGCAGAGAAACCGGGACGGACCTTACCTACGAGCAGTACTTC.